Shown below are 3 T cell receptor beta chains from a single sample sequenced in a study of beta chain features in type 1 diabetes. Study-level points and caveats: Type 1 diabetes patients had moderately but significantly shorter TCRB CDR3s in all four CD4+ subsets.

Their specific antigens are unknown. Expressed TCRB transcripts were sequenced because the isolated RNA had all been reverse transcribed beforehand. The protocol was immunoSEQ multiplex PCR, while the TCRdb copy is restricted to in-frame clones and leaves out a portion. This repertoire shows approximately 240,000 clones, 16% found once; its top ten account for 0.07% to 0.095%. Material: naive CD4+ T cells from blood. These receptors came from a man aged 25 to 45 with type 1 diabetes.

This chain links TRBV28 with TRBJ1-2; 10 positions match TRBD1. Germline values: CDR1 MDHEN, CDR2 SYDVKM. This CDR3 region has 15 residues. V was clipped by 6 bases and J by 1 base; unmatched bases: 5. CDR3 nucleotides: TGTGCCAGCAGCCCCGGGGACAGGGGTAACTATGGCTACACCTTC. Amino acid sequence: CASSPGDRGNYGYTF.

DNA of the CDR3: TGCGCCAGCAGCCCGAAGCGGGAGCCCTCCGGGGAGCTGTTTTTT. It specifies CASSPKREPSGELFF. J is TRBJ2-2 and V is TRBV4-1; TRBD2 agrees at 8 bases. Germline assignment: CDR1 MGHRA and CDR2 YSYEKL. The CDR3 contains 15 residues. The V gene end was trimmed by 4 bases and the J gene end by 6 bases; junction bases not matched to a gene: 7.

The chain links TRBV29-1 to TRBJ2-5; no reliable D call. Trimming cost V 7 bases and J 0 bases, with 3 bases left between them. Germline V gene sequence: CDR1 SQVTM, CDR2 ANQGSEA. The CDR3 extends over 10 amino acids. The CDR3 DNA reads as TGCAGCGCTTACCAAGAGACCCAGTACTTC. It codes for CSAYQETQYF. Looking up the rest from reference TRBV29-1 and TRBJ2-5 gives the full variable domain: SAVISQKPSRDICQRGTSLTIQCQVDSQVTMMFWYRQQPGQSLTLIATANQGSEATYESGFVIDKFPISRPNLTFSTLTVSNMSPEDSSIYLCSAYQETQYFGPGTRLLVL.